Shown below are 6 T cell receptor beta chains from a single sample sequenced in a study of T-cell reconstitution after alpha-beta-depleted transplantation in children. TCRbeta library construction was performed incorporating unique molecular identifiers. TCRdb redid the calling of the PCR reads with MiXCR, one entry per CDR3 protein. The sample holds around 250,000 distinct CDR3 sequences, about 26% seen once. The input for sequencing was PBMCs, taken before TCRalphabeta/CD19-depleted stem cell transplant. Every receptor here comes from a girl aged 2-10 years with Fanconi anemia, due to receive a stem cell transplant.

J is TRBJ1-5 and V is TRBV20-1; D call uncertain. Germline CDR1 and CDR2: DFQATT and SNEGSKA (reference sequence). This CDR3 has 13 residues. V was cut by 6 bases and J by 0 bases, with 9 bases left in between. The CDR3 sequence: CSARTYSNQPQHF. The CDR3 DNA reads TGCAGTGCACGGACCTATAGCAATCAGCCCCAGCATTTT.

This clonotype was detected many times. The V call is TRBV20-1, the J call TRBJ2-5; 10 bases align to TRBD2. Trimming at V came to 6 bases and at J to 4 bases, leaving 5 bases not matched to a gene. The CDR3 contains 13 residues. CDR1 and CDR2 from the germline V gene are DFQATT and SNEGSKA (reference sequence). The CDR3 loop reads CSASSGSGETQYF. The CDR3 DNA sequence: TGCAGTGCCTCTAGCGGGAGTGGAGAGACCCAGTACTTC.

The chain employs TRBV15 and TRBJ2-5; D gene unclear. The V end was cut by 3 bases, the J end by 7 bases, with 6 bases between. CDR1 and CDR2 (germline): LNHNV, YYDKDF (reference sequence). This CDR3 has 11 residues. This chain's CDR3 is CATSRERTQYF. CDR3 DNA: TGTGCCACCAGCAGGGAACGGACCCAGTACTTC. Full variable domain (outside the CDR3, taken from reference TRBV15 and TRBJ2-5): DAMVIQNPRYQVTQFGKPVTLSCSQTLNHNVMYWYQQKSSQAPKLLFHYYDKDFNNEADTPDNFQSRRPNTSFCFLDIRSPGLGDTAMYLCATSRERTQYFGPGTRLLVL.

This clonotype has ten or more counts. Written as DNA, the CDR3 is TGCGCCAGCAGCTTGTTTGATGAGCAGTTCTTC. Its protein is CASSLFDEQFF. The rearrangement links TRBV5-1 to TRBJ2-1, with no clear D. The germline V gene has CDR1 SGHRS and CDR2 YFSETQ. This CDR3 is built from 11 residues. Trimming cost V 1 base and J 8 bases, with 4 bases left between them.

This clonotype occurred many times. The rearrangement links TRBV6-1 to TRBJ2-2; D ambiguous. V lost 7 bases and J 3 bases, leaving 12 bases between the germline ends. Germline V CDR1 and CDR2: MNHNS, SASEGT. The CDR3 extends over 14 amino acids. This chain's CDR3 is CASTVADYTGELFF. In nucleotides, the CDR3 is TGTGCCAGCACTGTGGCAGACTACACCGGGGAGCTGTTTTTT.

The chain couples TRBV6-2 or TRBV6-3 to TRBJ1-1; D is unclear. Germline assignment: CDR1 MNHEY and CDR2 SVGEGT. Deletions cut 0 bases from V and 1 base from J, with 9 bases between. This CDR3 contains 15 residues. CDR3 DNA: TGTGCCAGCAGTTACTCGTCTACGGGGAACACTGAAGCTTTCTTT. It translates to CASSYSSTGNTEAFF.